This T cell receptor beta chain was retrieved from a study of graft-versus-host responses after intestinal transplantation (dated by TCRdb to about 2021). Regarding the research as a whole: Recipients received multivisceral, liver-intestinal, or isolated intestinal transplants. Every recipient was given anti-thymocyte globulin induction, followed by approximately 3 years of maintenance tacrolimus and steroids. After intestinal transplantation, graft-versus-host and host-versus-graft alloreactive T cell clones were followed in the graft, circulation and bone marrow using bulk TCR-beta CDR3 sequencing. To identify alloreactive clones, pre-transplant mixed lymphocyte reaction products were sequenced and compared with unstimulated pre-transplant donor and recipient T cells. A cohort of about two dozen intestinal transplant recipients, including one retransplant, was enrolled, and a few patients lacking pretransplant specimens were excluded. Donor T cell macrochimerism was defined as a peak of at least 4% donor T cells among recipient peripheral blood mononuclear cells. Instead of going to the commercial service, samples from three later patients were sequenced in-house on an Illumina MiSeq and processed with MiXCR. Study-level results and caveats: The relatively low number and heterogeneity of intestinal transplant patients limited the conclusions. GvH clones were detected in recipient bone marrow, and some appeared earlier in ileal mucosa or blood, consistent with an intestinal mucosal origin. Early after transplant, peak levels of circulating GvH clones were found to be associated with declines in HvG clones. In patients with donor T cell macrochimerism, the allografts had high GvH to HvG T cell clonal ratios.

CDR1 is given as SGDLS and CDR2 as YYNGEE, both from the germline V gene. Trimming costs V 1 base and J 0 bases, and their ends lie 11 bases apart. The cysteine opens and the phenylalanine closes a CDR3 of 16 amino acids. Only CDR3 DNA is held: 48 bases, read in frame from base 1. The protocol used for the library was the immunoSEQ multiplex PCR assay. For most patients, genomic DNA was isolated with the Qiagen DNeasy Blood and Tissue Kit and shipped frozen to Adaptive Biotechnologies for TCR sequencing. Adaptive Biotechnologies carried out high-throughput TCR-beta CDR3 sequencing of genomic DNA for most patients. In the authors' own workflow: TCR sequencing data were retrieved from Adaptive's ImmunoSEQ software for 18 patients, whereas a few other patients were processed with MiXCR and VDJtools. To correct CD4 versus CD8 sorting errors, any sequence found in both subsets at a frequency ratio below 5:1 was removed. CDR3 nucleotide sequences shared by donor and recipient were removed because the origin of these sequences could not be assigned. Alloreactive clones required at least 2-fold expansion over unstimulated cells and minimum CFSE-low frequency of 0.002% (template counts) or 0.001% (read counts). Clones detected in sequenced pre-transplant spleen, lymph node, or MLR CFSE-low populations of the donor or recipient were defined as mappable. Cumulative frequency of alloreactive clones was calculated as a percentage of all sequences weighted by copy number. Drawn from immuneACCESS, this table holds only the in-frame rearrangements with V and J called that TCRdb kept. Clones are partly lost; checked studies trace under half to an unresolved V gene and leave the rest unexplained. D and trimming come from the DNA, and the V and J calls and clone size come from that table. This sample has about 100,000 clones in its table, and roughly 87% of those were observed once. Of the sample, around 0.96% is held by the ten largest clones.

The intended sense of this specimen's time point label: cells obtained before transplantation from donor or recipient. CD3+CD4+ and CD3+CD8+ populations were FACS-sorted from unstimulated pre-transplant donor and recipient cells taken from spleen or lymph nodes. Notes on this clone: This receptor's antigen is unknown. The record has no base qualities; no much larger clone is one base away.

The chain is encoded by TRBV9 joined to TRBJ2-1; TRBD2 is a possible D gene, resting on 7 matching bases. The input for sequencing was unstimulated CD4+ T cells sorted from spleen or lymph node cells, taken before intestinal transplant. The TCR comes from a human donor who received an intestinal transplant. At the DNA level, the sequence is TGTGCCAGCAGCGTACGCGGGGGCAGCTCCTACAATGAGCAGTTCTTC. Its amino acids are CASSVRGGSSYNEQFF.